The sequence of this TCR beta chain was determined in a study of blood T cell repertoires in COVID-19. In the study overall: Acute-phase and convalescent COVID-19 samples originated in the United States, Italy and Spain. Sources were T cells, B-cell-depleted T cells, or PBMCs; the material itself was cDNA or gDNA.

The CDR3 covers 17 residues. Trimming removed 2 bases from V and 0 bases from J, with 15 bases in between. Germline CDR1 SGHTA, CDR2 FQGNSA. Authors' data handling: Amplification with reference gene primers provided the estimates of nucleated cell counts. Method: immunoSEQ multiplex PCR; TCRdb's copy keeps in-frame clones and lacks some. The V and J calls and clone size come from that table; D and trimming were worked out from the DNA. The table has approximately 260,000 clones, 88% seen once. The clonotype was recovered from a woman aged 40 to 50 with acute COVID-19. The specimen sequenced was PBMCs or T cells enriched from blood (not recorded which). The J gene is TRBJ2-3, the V gene TRBV7-2, with a possible D match to TRBD2 (6 bases). The CDR3 here is CASSLLRDSASTDTQYF. In DNA form, the CDR3 reads TGTGCCAGCAGCTTACTCCGGGACTCAGCTAGCACAGATACGCAGTATTTT. Using reference TRBV7-2 and TRBJ2-3 for the parts outside the CDR3, the full variable domain is GAGVSQSPSNKVTEKGKDVELRCDPISGHTALYWYRQSLGQGLEFLIYFQGNSAPDKSGLPSDRFSAERTGGSVSTLTIQRTQQEDSAVYLCASSLLRDSASTDTQYFGPGTRLTVL.